The rows below give T cell receptor beta chains drawn from one sample of a study of cytomegalovirus exposure and HLA in healthy donors. Clones were read by immunoSEQ multiplex PCR, and TCRdb kept only the in-frame ones, dropping some. The sample carries about 160,000 clones, approximately 80% recorded once. The material sequenced was PBMCs. These TCRs come from a man aged 45-65 years in good health and CMV-seropositive. CDR3s include the opening cysteine and the closing phenylalanine or tryptophan. A D gene is named only where the DNA matches it firmly. Only some rows state a clone size, as once, few, many or a class for expanded clones.

V,D,size,J,DNA,CDR3
TRBV27,.,.,TRBJ2-5,TGTGCCAGCAGTTGGGGGGGCGGAGAGACCCAGTACTTC,CASSWGGGETQYF
TRBV7-9,.,.,TRBJ1-6,TGTGCCAGCAGCTTAGTGGAGTTCTATAATTCACCCCTCCACTTT,CASSLVEFYNSPLHF
TRBV5-8,.,few,TRBJ1-2,TGTGCCAGCACTCAGGGAGGATATGGCTACACCTTC,CASTQGGYGYTF
TRBV29-1,.,.,TRBJ1-1,TGCAGCGTTGAATACAGTAACACTGAAGCTTTCTTT,CSVEYSNTEAFF
TRBV30,.,.,TRBJ2-1,TGTGCCTGGGGGAGCAGGGGCACACTCTACAATGAGCAGTTCTTC,CAWGSRGTLYNEQFF
TRBV5-1,TRBD1,few,TRBJ2-1,TGCGCCAGTAAGCCCGGACAGGGACCCTACAATGAGCAGTTCTTC,CASKPGQGPYNEQFF
TRBV18,.,.,TRBJ2-7,TGTGCCAGCTCAACTGAAGCGAGGCGCGGCTACGAGCAGTACTTC,CASSTEARRGYEQYF
TRBV30,.,.,TRBJ1-4,TGTGCCTGGACCAACTCCAGGGAAAAACTGTTTTTT,CAWTNSREKLFF
TRBV27,.,.,TRBJ1-5,TGTGCCAGCAGTTTATCGGCTTACAATCAGCCCCAGCATTTT,CASSLSAYNQPQHF
TRBV5-4,.,once,TRBJ2-7,TGTGCCAGCAGCTCATCCAGGGACAACAGAAACGAGCAGTACTTC,CASSSSRDNRNEQYF
TRBV30,TRBD1,.,TRBJ1-5,TGTGCCTGGACATGGGGACAGGGTCATCAGCCCCAGCATTTT,CAWTWGQGHQPQHF
TRBV10-3,TRBD1,.,TRBJ1-1,TGTGCCATCAGCGCCGGGACAGGGCTGGACACTGAAGCTTTCTTT,CAISAGTGLDTEAFF